The clone carrying this T cell receptor beta chain appeared many times. The antigen is not known. The repertoire came from unfractionated whole blood and reflected all unsorted peripheral T cells. The sample belongs to a study of HIV-infected patients and healthy controls. Reverse transcription used approximately 500 ng RNA and constant-region primers for alpha and beta. Each of the alpha and beta chains got its own library through chain-specific third strand synthesis with indices. The library had 12-nucleotide molecular identifiers formed by two random hexamers joined together. TCRdb processed the 5' RACE reads anew with MiXCR; each CDR3 protein has one entry. Of almost 25,000 distinct CDR3 sequences in the sample, 8.5% were seen once. Study results and caveats: CMV-associated CDR3s mostly grew nonsignificantly during therapy, while HIV-associated CDR3s declined significantly. HIV-infected patients and controls differed significantly in mean usage of eight alpha and eight beta V genes. Donor HLA types were not determined in the study.

The CDR3 is 15 residues long. In germline, CDR1 is MNHNS, CDR2 SASEGT. V lost 0 bases to trimming and J lost 5 bases; unmatched junction nucleotides: 5. The sequencing sample was made of blood. V and J are TRBV6-1 and TRBJ1-1; 8 bases are shared with TRBD1. This receptor was identified in an adult in good health. In DNA, the CDR3 is TGTGCCAGCAGTGAAGCGGAGGACAGGGCGACTGAAGCTTTCTTT. It codes for CASSEAEDRATEAFF.